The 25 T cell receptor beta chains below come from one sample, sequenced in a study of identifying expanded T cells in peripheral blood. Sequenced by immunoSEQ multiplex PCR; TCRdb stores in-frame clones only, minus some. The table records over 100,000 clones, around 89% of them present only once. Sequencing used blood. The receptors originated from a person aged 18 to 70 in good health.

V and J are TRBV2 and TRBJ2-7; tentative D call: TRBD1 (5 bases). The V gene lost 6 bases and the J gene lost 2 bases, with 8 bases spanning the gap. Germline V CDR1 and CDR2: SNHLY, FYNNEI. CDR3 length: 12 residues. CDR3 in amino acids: CASRSGTYEQYF. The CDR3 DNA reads TGTGCCAGCAGGTCAGGGACCTACGAGCAGTACTTC. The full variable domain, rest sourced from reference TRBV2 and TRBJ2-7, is EPEVTQTPSHQVTQMGQEVILRCVPISNHLYFYWYRQILGQKVEFLVSFYNNEISEKSEIFDDQFSVERPDGSNFTLKIRSTKLEDSAMYFCASRSGTYEQYFGPGTRLTVT.

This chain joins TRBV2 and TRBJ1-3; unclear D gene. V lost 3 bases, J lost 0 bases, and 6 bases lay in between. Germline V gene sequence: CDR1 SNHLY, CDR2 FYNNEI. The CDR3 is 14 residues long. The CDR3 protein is CASSEWHSGNTIYF. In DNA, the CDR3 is TGTGCCAGCAGTGAGTGGCACTCTGGAAACACCATATATTTT.

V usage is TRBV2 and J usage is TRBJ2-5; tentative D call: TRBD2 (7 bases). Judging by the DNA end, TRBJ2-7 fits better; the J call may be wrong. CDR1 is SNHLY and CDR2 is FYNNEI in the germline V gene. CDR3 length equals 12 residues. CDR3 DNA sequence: TGTGCCAGCAGCAGGGGACTATACGAGCAGTACTTC. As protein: CASSRGLYEQYF.

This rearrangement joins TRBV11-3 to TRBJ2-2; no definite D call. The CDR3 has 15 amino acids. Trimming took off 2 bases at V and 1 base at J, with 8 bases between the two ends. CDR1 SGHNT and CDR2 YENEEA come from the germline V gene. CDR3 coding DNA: TGTGCCAGCAGCTTATCGGCAGAGAACACCGGGGAGCTGTTTTTT. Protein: CASSLSAENTGELFF.

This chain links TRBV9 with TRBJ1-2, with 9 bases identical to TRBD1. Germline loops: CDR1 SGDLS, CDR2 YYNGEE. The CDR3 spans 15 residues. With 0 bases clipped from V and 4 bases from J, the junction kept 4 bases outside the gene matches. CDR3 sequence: CASSVEQGAIYGYTF. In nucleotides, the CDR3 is TGTGCCAGCAGCGTAGAACAGGGGGCCATCTATGGCTACACCTTC. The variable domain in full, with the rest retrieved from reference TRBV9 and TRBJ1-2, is DSGVTQTPKHLITATGQRVTLRCSPRSGDLSVYWYQQSLDQGLQFLIQYYNGEERAKGNILERFSAQQFPDLHSELNLSSLELGDSALYFCASSVEQGAIYGYTFGSGTRLTVV.

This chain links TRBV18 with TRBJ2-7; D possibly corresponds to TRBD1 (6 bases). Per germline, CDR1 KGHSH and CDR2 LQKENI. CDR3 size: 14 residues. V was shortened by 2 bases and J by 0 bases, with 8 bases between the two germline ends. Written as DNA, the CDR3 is TGTGCCAGCTCACCAGGGGGCGGCTCCTACGAGCAGTACTTC. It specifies CASSPGGGSYEQYF.

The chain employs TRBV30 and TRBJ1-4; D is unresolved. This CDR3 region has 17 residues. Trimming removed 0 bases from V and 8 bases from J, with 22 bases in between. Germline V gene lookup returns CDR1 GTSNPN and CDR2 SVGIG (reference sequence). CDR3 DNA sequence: TGTGCCTGGAGTGTAATGTTGTATGCACCCGAAGAAGAAAAACTGTTTTTT. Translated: CAWSVMLYAPEEEKLFF.

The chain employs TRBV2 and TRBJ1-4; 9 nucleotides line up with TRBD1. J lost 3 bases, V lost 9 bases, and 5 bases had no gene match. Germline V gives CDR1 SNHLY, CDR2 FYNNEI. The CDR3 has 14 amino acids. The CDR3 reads CASLQGAANEKLFF. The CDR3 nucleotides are TGTGCCAGTTTACAGGGGGCGGCTAATGAAAAACTGTTTTTT.

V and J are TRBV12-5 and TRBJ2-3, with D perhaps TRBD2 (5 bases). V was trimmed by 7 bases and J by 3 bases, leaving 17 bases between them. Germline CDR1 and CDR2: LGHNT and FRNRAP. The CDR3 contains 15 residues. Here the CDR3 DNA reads TGTGCTAGTGTTCCCTCGGGAACGGCGACAGATACGCAGTATTTT. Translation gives CASVPSGTATDTQYF.

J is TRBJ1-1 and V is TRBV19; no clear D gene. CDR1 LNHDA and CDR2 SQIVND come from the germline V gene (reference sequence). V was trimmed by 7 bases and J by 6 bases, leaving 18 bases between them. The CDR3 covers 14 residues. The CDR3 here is CASTLQASRAEAFF. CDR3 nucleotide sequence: TGTGCCAGTACCCTACAAGCCTCGAGAGCTGAAGCTTTCTTT. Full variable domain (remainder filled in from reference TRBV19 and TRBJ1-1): DGGITQSPKYLFRKEGQNVTLSCEQNLNHDAMYWYRQDPGQGLRLIYYSQIVNDFQKGDIAEGYSVSREKKESFPLTVTSAQKNPTAFYLCASTLQASRAEAFFGQGTRLTVV.

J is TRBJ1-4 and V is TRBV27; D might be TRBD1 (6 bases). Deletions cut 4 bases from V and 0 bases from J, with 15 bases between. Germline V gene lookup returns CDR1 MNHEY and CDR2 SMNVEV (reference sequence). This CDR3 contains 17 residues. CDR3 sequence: CASSSSGQRATNEKLFF. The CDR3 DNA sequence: TGTGCCAGCAGTTCATCCGGACAGCGAGCAACTAATGAAAAACTGTTTTTT.

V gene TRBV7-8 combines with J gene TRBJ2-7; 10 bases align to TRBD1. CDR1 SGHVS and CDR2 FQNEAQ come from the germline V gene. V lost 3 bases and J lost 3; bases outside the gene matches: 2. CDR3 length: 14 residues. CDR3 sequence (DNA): TGTGCCAGCAGCTTGGGACAGGGGTACTACGAGCAGTACTTC. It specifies CASSLGQGYYEQYF.

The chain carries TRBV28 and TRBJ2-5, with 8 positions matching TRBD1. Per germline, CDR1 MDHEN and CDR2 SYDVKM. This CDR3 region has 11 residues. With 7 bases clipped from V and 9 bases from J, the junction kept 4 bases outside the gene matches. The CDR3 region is CASTQTGAQYF. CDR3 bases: TGTGCCAGCACTCAGACAGGGGCCCAGTACTTC.

The CDR3 loop is CASSIGRQVNNQPQHF. For the CDR3, the DNA is TGTGCCAGTAGTATTGGGCGGCAGGTCAACAATCAGCCCCAGCATTTT. The V call is TRBV19, the J call TRBJ1-5; no clear D. Trimming cost V 3 bases and J 3 bases, with 15 bases left between them. There are 16 residues in the CDR3. CDR1 LNHDA and CDR2 SQIVND come from the germline V gene (reference sequence).

The CDR3 is CASSTRQGDTNEKLFF. CDR3 nucleotides: TGTGCCAGCAGCACTCGACAGGGGGACACTAATGAAAAACTGTTTTTT. This chain connects TRBV9 to TRBJ1-4; TRBD1 matches 9 bases. Germline V gene data show CDR1 as SGDLS and CDR2 as YYNGEE. After removal of 4 bases from V and 2 bases from J, the junction contained 6 bases not matched to a gene. This CDR3 is 16 amino acids long.

The DNA of the CDR3 is TGTGCCAGCAGCTCATGGTCCAGCGCCGGGGAGCTGTTTTTT. It yields the protein CASSSWSSAGELFF. The chain has TRBV7-9 and TRBJ2-2; D gene ambiguous. CDR1 and CDR2 from the germline V gene are SEHNR and FQNEAQ (reference sequence). This CDR3 has 14 amino acids. Between the trimmed V and J ends, which lost 4 bases and 6 bases, there was a span of 12 bases.

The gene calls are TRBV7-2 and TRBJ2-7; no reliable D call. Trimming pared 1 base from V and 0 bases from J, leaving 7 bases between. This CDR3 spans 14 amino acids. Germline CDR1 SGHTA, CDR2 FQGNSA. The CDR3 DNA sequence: TGTGCCAGCAGCTTAGAGGTTATCTCCTACGAGCAGTACTTC. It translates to CASSLEVISYEQYF.

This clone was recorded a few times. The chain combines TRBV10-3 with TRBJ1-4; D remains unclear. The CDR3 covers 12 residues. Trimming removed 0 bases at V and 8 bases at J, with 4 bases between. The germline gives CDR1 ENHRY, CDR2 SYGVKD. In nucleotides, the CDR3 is TGTGCCATCAGTGAGTCAGGGGAAAAACTGTTTTTT. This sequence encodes CAISESGEKLFF.

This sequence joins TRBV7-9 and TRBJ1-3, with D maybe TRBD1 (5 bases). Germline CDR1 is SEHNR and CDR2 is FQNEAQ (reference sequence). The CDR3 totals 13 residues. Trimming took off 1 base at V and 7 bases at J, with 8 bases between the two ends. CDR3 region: CASSLGGINTIYF. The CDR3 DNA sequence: TGTGCCAGCAGCTTAGGGGGGATCAACACCATATATTTT.

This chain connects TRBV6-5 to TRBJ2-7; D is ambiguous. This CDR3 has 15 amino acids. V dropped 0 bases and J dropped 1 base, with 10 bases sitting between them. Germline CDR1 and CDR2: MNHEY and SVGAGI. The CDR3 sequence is CASSYSISASYEQYF. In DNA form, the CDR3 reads TGTGCCAGCAGTTACTCGATTTCCGCTTCCTACGAGCAGTACTTC.

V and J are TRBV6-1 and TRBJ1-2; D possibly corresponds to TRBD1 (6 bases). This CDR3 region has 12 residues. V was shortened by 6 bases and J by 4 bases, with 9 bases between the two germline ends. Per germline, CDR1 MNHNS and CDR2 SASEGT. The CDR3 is CASRAGAYGYTF. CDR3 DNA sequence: TGTGCCAGCAGGGCAGGGGCCTATGGCTACACCTTC.

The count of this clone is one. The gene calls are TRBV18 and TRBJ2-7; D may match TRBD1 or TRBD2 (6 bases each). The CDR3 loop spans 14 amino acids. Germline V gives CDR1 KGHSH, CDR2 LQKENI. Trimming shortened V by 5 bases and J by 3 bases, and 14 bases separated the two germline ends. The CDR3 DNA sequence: TGTGCCAGCTCATACCTCAGGGGAGGCTACGAGCAGTACTTC. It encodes CASSYLRGGYEQYF. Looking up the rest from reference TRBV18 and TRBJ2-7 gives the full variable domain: NAGVMQNPRHLVRRRGQEARLRCSPMKGHSHVYWYRQLPEEGLKFMVYLQKENIIDESGMPKERFSAEFPKEGPSILRIQQVVRGDSAAYFCASSYLRGGYEQYFGPGTRLTVT.

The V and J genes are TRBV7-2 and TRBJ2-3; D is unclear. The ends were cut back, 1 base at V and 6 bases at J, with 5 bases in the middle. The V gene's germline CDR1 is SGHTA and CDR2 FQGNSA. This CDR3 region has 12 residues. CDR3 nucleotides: TGTGCCAGCAGCTTAGTTTCTGATACGCAGTATTTT. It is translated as CASSLVSDTQYF. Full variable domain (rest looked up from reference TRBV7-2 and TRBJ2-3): GAGVSQSPSNKVTEKGKDVELRCDPISGHTALYWYRQSLGQGLEFLIYFQGNSAPDKSGLPSDRFSAERTGGSVSTLTIQRTQQEDSAVYLCASSLVSDTQYFGPGTRLTVL.

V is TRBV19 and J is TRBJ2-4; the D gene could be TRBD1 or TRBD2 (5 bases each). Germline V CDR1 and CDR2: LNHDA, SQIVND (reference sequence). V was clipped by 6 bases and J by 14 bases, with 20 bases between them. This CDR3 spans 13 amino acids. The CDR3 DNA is TGTGCCAGTAGATCGAGTGAGAGGGGTGCGGAGTACTTC. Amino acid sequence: CASRSSERGAEYF. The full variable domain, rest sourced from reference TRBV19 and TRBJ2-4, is DGGITQSPKYLFRKEGQNVTLSCEQNLNHDAMYWYRQDPGQGLRLIYYSQIVNDFQKGDIAEGYSVSREKKESFPLTVTSAQKNPTAFYLCASRSSERGAEYFGAGTRLSVL.

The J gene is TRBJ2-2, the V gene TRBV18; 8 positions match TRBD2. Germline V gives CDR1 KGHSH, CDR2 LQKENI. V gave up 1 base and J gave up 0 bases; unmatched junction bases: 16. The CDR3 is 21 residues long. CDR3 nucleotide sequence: TGTGCCAGCTCACCACGACCGGGGATAGCGGGGACTGACACGAACACCGGGGAGCTGTTTTTT. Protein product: CASSPRPGIAGTDTNTGELFF.